This paragraph reports one TCR beta chain. Using immunoSEQ multiplex PCR, the repertoire was profiled, and TCRdb retains in-frame clones only, with some absent. This table holds more than 70,000 clones, roughly 92% found once. This sample is drawn from a study of T cell changes during pregnancy in multiple sclerosis. V lost 2 bases and J lost 6; bases outside the gene matches: 7. There are 15 residues in the CDR3. CDR1 and CDR2 (germline): ENHRY, SYGVKD. The V call is TRBV10-3, the J call TRBJ1-2, with 9 bases that match TRBD1. Material: peripheral blood, obtained before pregnancy. The TCR sequence derives from a female donor with multiple sclerosis, enrolled in a pregnancy study. Here the CDR3 reads CAISEEDRGDNGYTF. In DNA, the CDR3 is TGTGCCATCAGTGAGGAGGACAGGGGCGATAATGGCTACACCTTC.